The entry below describes one TCR beta chain. This sample is part of a study of blood T cell repertoires in COVID-19. Authors' processing steps: Estimates of nucleated cell counts were drawn from the amplification of reference gene primers. Here immunoSEQ multiplex PCR was the method, and the copy in TCRdb shows in-frame clones only, minus some. V, J and clone size were drawn from that table, and D and trimming were deduced from the DNA. Of under 250,000 clones listed, approximately 86% are singletons. The CDR3 runs to 16 residues. Germline CDR1 is SEHNR and CDR2 is FQNEAQ (reference sequence). J gave up 1 base and V 7 bases, and 12 bases lay outside the gene matches.

Sequencing was done on a sample of peripheral blood. This chain joins TRBV7-9 and TRBJ2-5; 7 nucleotides agree with TRBD1. This clonotype was sampled from a woman aged 55-70 years who had recovered from COVID-19. CDR3 in amino acids: CASNQDRAPSQETQYF. CDR3 DNA: TGTGCCAGCAACCAAGACAGGGCCCCCTCCCAAGAGACCCAGTACTTC. The variable domain in full, completed from reference TRBV7-9 and TRBJ2-5, reads DTGVSQNPRHKITKRGQNVTFRCDPISEHNRLYWYRQTLGQGPEFLTYFQNEAQLEKSRLLSDRFSAERPKGSFSTLEIQRTEQGDSAMYLCASNQDRAPSQETQYFGPGTRLLVL.